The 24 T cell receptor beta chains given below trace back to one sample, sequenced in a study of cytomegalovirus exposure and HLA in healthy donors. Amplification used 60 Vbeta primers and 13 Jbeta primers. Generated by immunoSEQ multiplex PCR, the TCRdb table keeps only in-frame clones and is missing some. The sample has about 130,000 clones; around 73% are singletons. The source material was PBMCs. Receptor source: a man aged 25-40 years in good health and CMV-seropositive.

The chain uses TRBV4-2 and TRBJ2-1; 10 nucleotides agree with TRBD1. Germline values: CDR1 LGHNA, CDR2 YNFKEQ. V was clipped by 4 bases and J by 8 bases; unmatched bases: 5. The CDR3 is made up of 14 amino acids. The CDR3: CASSRTTGGDEQFF. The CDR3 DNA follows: TGTGCCAGCAGCCGGACGACAGGGGGCGATGAGCAGTTCTTC.

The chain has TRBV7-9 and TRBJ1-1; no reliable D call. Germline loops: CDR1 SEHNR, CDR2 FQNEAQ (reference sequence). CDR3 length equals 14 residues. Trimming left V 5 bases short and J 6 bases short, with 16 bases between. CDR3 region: CASSTTAYHPEAFF. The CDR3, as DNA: TGTGCCAGCAGCACCACAGCCTATCACCCTGAAGCTTTCTTT.

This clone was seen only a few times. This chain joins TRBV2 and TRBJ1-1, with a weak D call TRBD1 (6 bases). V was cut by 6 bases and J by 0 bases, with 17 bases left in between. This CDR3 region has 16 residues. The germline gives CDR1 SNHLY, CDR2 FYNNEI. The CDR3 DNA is TGTGCCAGCAGGCTGGGACAAAGAGTAATGAACACTGAAGCTTTCTTT. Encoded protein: CASRLGQRVMNTEAFF.

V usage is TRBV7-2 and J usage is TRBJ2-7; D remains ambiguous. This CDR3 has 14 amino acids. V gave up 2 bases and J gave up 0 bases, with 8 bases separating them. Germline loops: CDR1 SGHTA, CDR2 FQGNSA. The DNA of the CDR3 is TGTGCCAGCAGCTTATTAGCAACCTCCTACGAGCAGTACTTC. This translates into CASSLLATSYEQYF.

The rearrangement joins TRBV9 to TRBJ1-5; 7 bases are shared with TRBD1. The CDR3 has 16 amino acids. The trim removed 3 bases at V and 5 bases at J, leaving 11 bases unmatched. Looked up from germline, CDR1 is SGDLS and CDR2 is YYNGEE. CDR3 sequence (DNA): TGTGCCAGCAGCGCCGAGGGGGCGGCGGGTGATCAGCCCCAGCATTTT. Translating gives CASSAEGAAGDQPQHF.

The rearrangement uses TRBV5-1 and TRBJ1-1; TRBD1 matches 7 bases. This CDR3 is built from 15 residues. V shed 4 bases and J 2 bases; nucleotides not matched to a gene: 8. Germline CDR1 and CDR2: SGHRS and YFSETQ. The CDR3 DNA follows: TGCGCCAGCAGCATCCTGGGACAGTCCAACACTGAAGCTTTCTTT. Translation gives CASSILGQSNTEAFF. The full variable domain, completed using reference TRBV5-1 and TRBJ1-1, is KAGVTQTPRYLIKTRGQQVTLSCSPISGHRSVSWYQQTPGQGLQFLFEYFSETQRNKGNFPGRFSGRQFSNSRSEMNVSTLELGDSALYLCASSILGQSNTEAFFGQGTRLTVV.

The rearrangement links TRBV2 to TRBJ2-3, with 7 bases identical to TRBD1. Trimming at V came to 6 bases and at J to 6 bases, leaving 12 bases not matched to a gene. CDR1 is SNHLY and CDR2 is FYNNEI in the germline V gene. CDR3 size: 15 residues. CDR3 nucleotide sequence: TGTGCCAGCAGGAGGACAGGATGGGACCGGGATACGCAGTATTTT. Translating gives CASRRTGWDRDTQYF.

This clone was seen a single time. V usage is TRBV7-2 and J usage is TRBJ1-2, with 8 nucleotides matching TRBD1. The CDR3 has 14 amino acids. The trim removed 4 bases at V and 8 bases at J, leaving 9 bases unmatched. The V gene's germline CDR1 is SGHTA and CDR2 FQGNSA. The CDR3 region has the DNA TGTGCCAGCAGCTCAGGACAGGGCTCGTTCGGCTACACCTTC. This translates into CASSSGQGSFGYTF.

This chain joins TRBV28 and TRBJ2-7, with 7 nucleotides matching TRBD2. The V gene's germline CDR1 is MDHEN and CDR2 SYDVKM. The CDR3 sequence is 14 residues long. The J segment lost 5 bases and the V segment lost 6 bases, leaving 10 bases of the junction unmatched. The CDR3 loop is CASSRGGSSHEQYF. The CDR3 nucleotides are TGTGCCAGCAGCCGGGGCGGGAGTAGCCACGAGCAGTACTTC.

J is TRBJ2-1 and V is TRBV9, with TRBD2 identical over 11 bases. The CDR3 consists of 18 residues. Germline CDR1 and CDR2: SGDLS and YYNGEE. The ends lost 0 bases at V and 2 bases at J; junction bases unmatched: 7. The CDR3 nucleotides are TGTGCCAGCAGCGTAGGGAGGCCTAGCGGGAGGACCTACAATGAGCAGTTCTTC. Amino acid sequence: CASSVGRPSGRTYNEQFF.

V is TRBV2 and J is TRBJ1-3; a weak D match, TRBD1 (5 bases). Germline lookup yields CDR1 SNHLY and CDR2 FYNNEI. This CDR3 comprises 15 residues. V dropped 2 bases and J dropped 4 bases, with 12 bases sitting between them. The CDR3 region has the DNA TGTGCCAGCAGTGAAAACCAGGGTGTAGGAAACACCATATATTTT. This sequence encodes CASSENQGVGNTIYF.

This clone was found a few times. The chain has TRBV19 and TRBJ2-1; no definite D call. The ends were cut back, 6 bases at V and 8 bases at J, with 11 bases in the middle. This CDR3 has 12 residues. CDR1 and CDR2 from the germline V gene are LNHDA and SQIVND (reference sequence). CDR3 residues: CASRYSIDEQFF. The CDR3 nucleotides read TGTGCCAGTAGATACTCTATCGATGAGCAGTTCTTC. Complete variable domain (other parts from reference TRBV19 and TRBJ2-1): DGGITQSPKYLFRKEGQNVTLSCEQNLNHDAMYWYRQDPGQGLRLIYYSQIVNDFQKGDIAEGYSVSREKKESFPLTVTSAQKNPTAFYLCASRYSIDEQFFGPGTRLTVL.

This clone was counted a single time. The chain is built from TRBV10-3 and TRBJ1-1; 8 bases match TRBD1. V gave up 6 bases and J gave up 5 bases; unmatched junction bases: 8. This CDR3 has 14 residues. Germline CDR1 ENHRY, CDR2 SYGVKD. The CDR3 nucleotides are TGTGCCATCAGGAGACAGGGGACGGGTACTGAAGCTTTCTTT. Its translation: CAIRRQGTGTEAFF.

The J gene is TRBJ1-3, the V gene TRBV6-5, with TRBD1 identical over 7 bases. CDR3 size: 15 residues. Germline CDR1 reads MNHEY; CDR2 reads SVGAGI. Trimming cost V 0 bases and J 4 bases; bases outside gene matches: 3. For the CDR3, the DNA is TGTGCCAGCAGTTACTCGGGACAGTTGGGAAACACCATATATTTT. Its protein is CASSYSGQLGNTIYF.

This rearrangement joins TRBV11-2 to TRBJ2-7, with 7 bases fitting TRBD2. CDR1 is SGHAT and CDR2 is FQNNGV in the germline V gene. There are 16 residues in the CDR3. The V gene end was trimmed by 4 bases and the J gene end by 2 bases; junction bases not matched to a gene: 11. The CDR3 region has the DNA TGTGCCAGCAGCTGGCCGCGCGGGAGAGGAGCCTACGAGCAGTACTTC. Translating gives CASSWPRGRGAYEQYF. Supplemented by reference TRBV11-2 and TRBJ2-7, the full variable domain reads EAGVAQSPRYKIIEKRQSVAFWCNPISGHATLYWYQQILGQGPKLLIQFQNNGVVDDSQLPKDRFSAERLKGVDSTLKIQPAKLEDSAVYLCASSWPRGRGAYEQYFGPGTRLTVT.

The CDR3: CASSLRENQPQHF. CDR3 nucleotides: TGTGCCAGCAGTTTACGAGAGAATCAGCCCCAGCATTTT. The J gene is TRBJ1-5, the V gene TRBV27; D is unclear. V lost 2 bases to trimming and J lost 4 bases, with 6 bases between them. Germline loops: CDR1 MNHEY, CDR2 SMNVEV (reference sequence). CDR3 length: 13 residues.

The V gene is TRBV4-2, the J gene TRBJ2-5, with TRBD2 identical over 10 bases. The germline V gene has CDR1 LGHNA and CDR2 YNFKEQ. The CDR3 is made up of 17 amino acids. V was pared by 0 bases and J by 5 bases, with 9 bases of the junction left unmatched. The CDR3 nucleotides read TGTGCCAGCAGCCAAGAGGGGGCTAGCGGGGGATTTGAGACCCAGTACTTC. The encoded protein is CASSQEGASGGFETQYF.

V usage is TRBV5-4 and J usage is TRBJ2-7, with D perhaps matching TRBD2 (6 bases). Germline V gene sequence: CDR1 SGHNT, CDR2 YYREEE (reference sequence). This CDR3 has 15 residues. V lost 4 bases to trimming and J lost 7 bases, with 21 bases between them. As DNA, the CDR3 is TGTGCCAGCAGCCTAGAGAACCCGGGGGTGGGGGAGCAGTACTTC. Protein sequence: CASSLENPGVGEQYF.

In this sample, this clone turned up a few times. The CDR3 loop is CASSLGAGGQETQYF. The CDR3 DNA sequence: TGTGCCAGCAGCTTAGGAGCAGGGGGACAAGAGACCCAGTACTTC. The chain is built from TRBV11-3 and TRBJ2-5, with 7 bases aligning to TRBD1. Trimming cost V 1 base and J 2 bases; bases outside gene matches: 4. Per the germline V gene, CDR1 is SGHNT and CDR2 is YENEEA. There are 15 residues in the CDR3.

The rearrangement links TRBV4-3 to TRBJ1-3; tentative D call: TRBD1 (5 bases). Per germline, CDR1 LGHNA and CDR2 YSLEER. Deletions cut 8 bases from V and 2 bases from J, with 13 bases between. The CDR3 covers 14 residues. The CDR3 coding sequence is TGCGCCAGCTCGGAGGGGTTCGCTGGAAACACCATATATTTT. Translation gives CASSEGFAGNTIYF.

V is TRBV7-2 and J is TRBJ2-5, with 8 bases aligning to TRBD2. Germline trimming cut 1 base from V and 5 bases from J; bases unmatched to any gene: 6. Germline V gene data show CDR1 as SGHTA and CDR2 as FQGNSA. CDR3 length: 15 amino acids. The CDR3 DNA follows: TGTGCCAGCAGCTTAGGGGCGGGAGGTTGGGAGACCCAGTACTTC. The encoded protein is CASSLGAGGWETQYF. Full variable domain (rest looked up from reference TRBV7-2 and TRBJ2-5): GAGVSQSPSNKVTEKGKDVELRCDPISGHTALYWYRQSLGQGLEFLIYFQGNSAPDKSGLPSDRFSAERTGGSVSTLTIQRTQQEDSAVYLCASSLGAGGWETQYFGPGTRLLVL.

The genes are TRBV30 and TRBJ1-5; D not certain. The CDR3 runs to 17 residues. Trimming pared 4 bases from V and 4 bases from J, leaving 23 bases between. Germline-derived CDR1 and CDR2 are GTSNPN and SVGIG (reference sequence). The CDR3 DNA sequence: TGTGCCTGGACCGGGTCAGGAGGTGTTTCGAGAAATCAGCCCCAGCATTTT. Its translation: CAWTGSGGVSRNQPQHF.

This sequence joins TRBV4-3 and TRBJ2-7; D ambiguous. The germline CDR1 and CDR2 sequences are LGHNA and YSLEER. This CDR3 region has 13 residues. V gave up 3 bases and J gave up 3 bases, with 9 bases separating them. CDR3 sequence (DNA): TGCGCCAGCAGCCAGGCAGAATTCTACGAGCAGTACTTC. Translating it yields CASSQAEFYEQYF.

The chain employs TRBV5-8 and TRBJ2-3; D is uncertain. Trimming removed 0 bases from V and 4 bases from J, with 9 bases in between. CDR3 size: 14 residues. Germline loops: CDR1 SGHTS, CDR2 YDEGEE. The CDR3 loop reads CASSLAEPPDTQYF. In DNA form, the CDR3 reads TGTGCCAGCAGCTTGGCCGAGCCTCCAGATACGCAGTATTTT.